Listed below are T cell receptor beta chains from one sample, sequenced in a study of blood T cell repertoires in COVID-19. The method was immunoSEQ multiplex PCR; TCRdb's version includes in-frame clones alone and lacks a portion of them. Here the sample spans tens of thousands of clones, about nine tenths being singletons. Material: peripheral blood. The source of these receptors is a human donor in a cohort sampled during active COVID-19. Both conserved end residues are part of each CDR3. Fields, in order: D gene, clone size, V gene, J gene, CDR3 DNA, CDR3 protein. A D gene is named only where the DNA matches it firmly. Size is stated for part of the rows, as once, few or many counts, or as a class when the clone is expanded.

d_gene: -
abundance: -
v_gene: TRBV30
j_gene: TRBJ2-2
CDR3nt: TGTGCCTGGAGTGCCCCGCAGAGGAAGGGGACCGGGGAGCTGTTTTTT
CDR3aa: CAWSAPQRKGTGELFF

d_gene: -
abundance: -
v_gene: TRBV19
j_gene: TRBJ2-3
CDR3nt: TGTGCCAGTAGTAATGGGGCAGGGGTCCCAGATACGCAGTATTTT
CDR3aa: CASSNGAGVPDTQYF

d_gene: -
abundance: -
v_gene: TRBV11-2
j_gene: TRBJ2-7
CDR3nt: TGTGCCAGCAGCTTAACAGCGACAGGTCTTTACTTC
CDR3aa: CASSLTATGLYF

d_gene: TRBD2
abundance: -
v_gene: TRBV7-3
j_gene: TRBJ2-1
CDR3nt: TGTGCCAGCAGCCCCCAGGGACTAACAAACAATGAGCAGTTCTTC
CDR3aa: CASSPQGLTNNEQFF

d_gene: TRBD2
abundance: -
v_gene: TRBV27
j_gene: TRBJ2-5
CDR3nt: TGTGCCAGCAGGGGACTAGCTCTCGGAGAGACCCAGTACTTC
CDR3aa: CASRGLALGETQYF

d_gene: -
abundance: -
v_gene: TRBV15
j_gene: TRBJ2-1
CDR3nt: TGTGCCACCAGCAGAGCTTGGAGCTCCTACAATGAGCAGTTCTTC
CDR3aa: CATSRAWSSYNEQFF

d_gene: -
abundance: -
v_gene: TRBV6-6
j_gene: TRBJ1-5
CDR3nt: TGTGCCAGCTGGGAACAGGGGCCCCAGCATTTT
CDR3aa: CASWEQGPQHF

d_gene: -
abundance: -
v_gene: TRBV7-2
j_gene: TRBJ2-5
CDR3nt: TGTGCCAGCAGCCTCCGGAGGGCAGGGGAGACCCAGTACTTC
CDR3aa: CASSLRRAGETQYF

d_gene: -
abundance: -
v_gene: TRBV4-1
j_gene: TRBJ1-2
CDR3nt: TGCGCCAGCAGCCAAGGGGCAGGGATCCTTGATGGCTACACCTTC
CDR3aa: CASSQGAGILDGYTF

d_gene: -
abundance: -
v_gene: TRBV11-2
j_gene: TRBJ1-1
CDR3nt: TGTGCCAGCAGCTTAGACTTTTTGCAGGCGGGAATGATGAACACTGAAGCTTTCTTT
CDR3aa: CASSLDFLQAGMMNTEAFF

d_gene: -
abundance: -
v_gene: TRBV2
j_gene: TRBJ2-5
CDR3nt: TGTGCCAGCAGTGGCGGGGGCCGTGGGGAGACCCAGTACTTC
CDR3aa: CASSGGGRGETQYF

d_gene: TRBD1
abundance: -
v_gene: TRBV6-6
j_gene: TRBJ1-6
CDR3nt: TGTGCCAGCAGTCAAGGGACAGGGACTTCACCCCTCCACTTT
CDR3aa: CASSQGTGTSPLHF

d_gene: TRBD1
abundance: -
v_gene: TRBV27
j_gene: TRBJ2-5
CDR3nt: TGTGCCAGCAGTGTGGGACAGGGGGCGAAGACCCAGTACTTC
CDR3aa: CASSVGQGAKTQYF

d_gene: TRBD1
abundance: once
v_gene: TRBV2
j_gene: TRBJ2-5
CDR3nt: TGTGCCAGCACAGACAGGGGGACCCAGTACTTC
CDR3aa: CASTDRGTQYF

d_gene: TRBD2
abundance: -
v_gene: TRBV28
j_gene: TRBJ2-6
CDR3nt: TGTGGAGCGGGGCTGAGCTCTGGGGCCAACGTCCTGACTTTC
CDR3aa: CGAGLSSGANVLTF

d_gene: -
abundance: -
v_gene: TRBV13
j_gene: TRBJ2-7
CDR3nt: TGTGCCAGCAGCTTAGGCGAGACTTCGGCCTACGAGCAGTACTTC
CDR3aa: CASSLGETSAYEQYF

d_gene: -
abundance: -
v_gene: TRBV18
j_gene: TRBJ1-5
CDR3nt: TGTGCCAGCTCACCCATCCGGACAGATACGCAGCCCCAGCATTTT
CDR3aa: CASSPIRTDTQPQHF

d_gene: -
abundance: -
v_gene: TRBV6-5
j_gene: TRBJ1-1
CDR3nt: TGTGCCAGCAGTTTCAGACAAACCGCGAACACTGAAGCTTTCTTT
CDR3aa: CASSFRQTANTEAFF

d_gene: -
abundance: -
v_gene: TRBV30
j_gene: TRBJ1-6
CDR3nt: TGTGCCTGGAGTTTGAATCGGGGAAACCCCTATAATTCACCCCTCCACTTT
CDR3aa: CAWSLNRGNPYNSPLHF

d_gene: TRBD1
abundance: -
v_gene: TRBV9
j_gene: TRBJ1-2
CDR3nt: TGTGCCAGCAGCGTCACAGGGGAAGGCTATGGCTACACCTTC
CDR3aa: CASSVTGEGYGYTF

d_gene: TRBD1
abundance: few
v_gene: TRBV2
j_gene: TRBJ1-5
CDR3nt: TGTGCCAGCAGCCGGGGACAGGGGGTCGGGCCCCAGCATTTT
CDR3aa: CASSRGQGVGPQHF

d_gene: -
abundance: -
v_gene: TRBV27
j_gene: TRBJ2-3
CDR3nt: TGTGCCAGCAGCCCACTGCGTGAGAGATTTGCAGATACGCAGTATTTT
CDR3aa: CASSPLRERFADTQYF

d_gene: TRBD2
abundance: once
v_gene: TRBV11-2
j_gene: TRBJ2-5
CDR3nt: TGTGCCAGCAGCTCCGGATGGTTAATAGCGGGAGTGCGGGAGACCCAGTACTTC
CDR3aa: CASSSGWLIAGVRETQYF

d_gene: TRBD1
abundance: -
v_gene: TRBV9
j_gene: TRBJ1-2
CDR3nt: TGTGCCAGCAGCTCAATCACGACAGGGTTCGATGGCTACACCTTC
CDR3aa: CASSSITTGFDGYTF

d_gene: TRBD1
abundance: few
v_gene: TRBV6-5
j_gene: TRBJ2-7
CDR3nt: TGTGCCAGCAGCCGAAGACAGGGGTCCCCTGGGGAGCAGTACTTC
CDR3aa: CASSRRQGSPGEQYF

d_gene: -
abundance: -
v_gene: TRBV5-1
j_gene: TRBJ2-6
CDR3nt: TGCGCCAGCGGTGAGGTAGGAACTGGGGCCAACGTCCTGACTTTC
CDR3aa: CASGEVGTGANVLTF

d_gene: TRBD1
abundance: -
v_gene: TRBV7-9
j_gene: TRBJ2-5
CDR3nt: TGTGCCAGCAGCTTTACAGGGGGCGCGGAGACCCAGTACTTC
CDR3aa: CASSFTGGAETQYF

d_gene: TRBD2
abundance: -
v_gene: TRBV13
j_gene: TRBJ2-3
CDR3nt: TGTGCCAGCAGCGACCGACTAGCGGGGGGCACAGATACGCAGTATTTT
CDR3aa: CASSDRLAGGTDTQYF

d_gene: TRBD2
abundance: -
v_gene: TRBV4-2
j_gene: TRBJ2-2
CDR3nt: TGTGCCAGCAGCCGAACTGGCGGGAGGGCCGGGACCGGGGAGCTGTTTTTT
CDR3aa: CASSRTGGRAGTGELFF